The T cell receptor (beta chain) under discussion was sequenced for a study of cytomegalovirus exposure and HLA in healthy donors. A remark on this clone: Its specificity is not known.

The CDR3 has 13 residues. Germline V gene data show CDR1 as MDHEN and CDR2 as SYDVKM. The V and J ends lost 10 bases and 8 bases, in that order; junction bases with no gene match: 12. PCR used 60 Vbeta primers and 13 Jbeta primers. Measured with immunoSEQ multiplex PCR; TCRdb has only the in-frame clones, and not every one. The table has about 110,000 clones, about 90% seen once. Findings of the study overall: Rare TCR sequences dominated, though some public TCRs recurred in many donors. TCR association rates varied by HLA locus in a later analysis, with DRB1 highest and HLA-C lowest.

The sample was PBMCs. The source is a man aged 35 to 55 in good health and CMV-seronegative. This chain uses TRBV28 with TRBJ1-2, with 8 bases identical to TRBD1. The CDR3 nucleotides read TGTGCCATCCGGACAGGGCGGGATCACGGCTACACCTTC. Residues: CAIRTGRDHGYTF.